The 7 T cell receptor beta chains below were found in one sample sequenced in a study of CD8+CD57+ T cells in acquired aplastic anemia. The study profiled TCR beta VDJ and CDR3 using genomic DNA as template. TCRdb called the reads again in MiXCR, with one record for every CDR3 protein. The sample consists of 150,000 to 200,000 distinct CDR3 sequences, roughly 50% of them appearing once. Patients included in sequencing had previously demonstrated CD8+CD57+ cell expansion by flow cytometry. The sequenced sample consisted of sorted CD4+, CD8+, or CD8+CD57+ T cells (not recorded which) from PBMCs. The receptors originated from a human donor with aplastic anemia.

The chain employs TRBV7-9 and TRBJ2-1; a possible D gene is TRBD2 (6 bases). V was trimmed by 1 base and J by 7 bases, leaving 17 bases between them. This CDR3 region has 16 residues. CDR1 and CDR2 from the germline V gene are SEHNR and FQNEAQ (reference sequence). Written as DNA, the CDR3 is TGTGCCAGCAGCTTAGGCGGGGTAGGGGATGGAAATGAGCAGTTCTTC. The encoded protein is CASSLGGVGDGNEQFF.

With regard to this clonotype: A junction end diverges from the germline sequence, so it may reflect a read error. For the CDR3, the DNA is TGCAGTGCTAGCCGCGGGCTTGAGAATAGCAATCGGCCCCAGCATTTT. This gives the protein CSASRGLENSNRPQHF. V usage is TRBV20-1 and J usage is TRBJ1-5; D unresolved. Germline CDR1 DFQATT, CDR2 SNEGSKA (reference sequence). This CDR3 comprises 16 residues.

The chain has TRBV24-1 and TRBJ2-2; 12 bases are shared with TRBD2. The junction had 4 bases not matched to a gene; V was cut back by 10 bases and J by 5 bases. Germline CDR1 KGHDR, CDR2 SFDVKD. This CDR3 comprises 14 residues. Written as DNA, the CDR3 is TGTGCCACGAAGACTAGCGGGGGTACCGGGGAGCTGTTTTTT. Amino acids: CATKTSGGTGELFF.

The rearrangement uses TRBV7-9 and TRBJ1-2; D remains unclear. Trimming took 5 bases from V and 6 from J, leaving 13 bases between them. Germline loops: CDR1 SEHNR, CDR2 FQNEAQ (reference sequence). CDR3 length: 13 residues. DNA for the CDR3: TGTGCCAGCAGCGCCTTTCCGATGGATGGCTACACCTTC. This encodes CASSAFPMDGYTF. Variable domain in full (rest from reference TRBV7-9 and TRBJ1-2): DTGVSQNPRHKITKRGQNVTFRCDPISEHNRLYWYRQTLGQGPEFLTYFQNEAQLEKSRLLSDRFSAERPKGSFSTLEIQRTEQGDSAMYLCASSAFPMDGYTFGSGTRLTVV.

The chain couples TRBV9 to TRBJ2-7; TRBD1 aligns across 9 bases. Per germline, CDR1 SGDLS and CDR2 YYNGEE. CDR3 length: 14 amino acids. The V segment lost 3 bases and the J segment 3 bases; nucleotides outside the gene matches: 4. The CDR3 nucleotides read TGTGCCAGCAGCGCACAGGGGGCTAACTACGAGCAGTACTTC. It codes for CASSAQGANYEQYF.

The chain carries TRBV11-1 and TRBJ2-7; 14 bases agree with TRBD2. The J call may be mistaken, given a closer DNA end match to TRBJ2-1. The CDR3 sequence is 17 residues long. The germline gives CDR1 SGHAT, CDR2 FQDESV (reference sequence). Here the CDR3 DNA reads TGTGCCAGCAGCTCCGCCGGGACTAGCGGGGGTTACAATGAGCAGTTCTTC. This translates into CASSSAGTSGGYNEQFF.

The CDR3 spells CAPESIHSPLHF. As DNA, the CDR3 is TGTGCCCCAGAGAGCATTCATTCACCCCTCCACTTT. The J gene is TRBJ1-6, the V gene TRBV19, with D uncertain. Between the trimmed V and J ends, which lost 11 bases and 8 bases, there was a span of 13 bases. The CDR3 is 12 amino acids. In germline, CDR1 is LNHDA, CDR2 SQIVND (reference sequence).